Listed here is a single T cell receptor beta chain. Its specificity is unknown. This sample was taken from a study of long-term antiretroviral therapy in people with HIV. Study observations and caveats: Whereas controls had wider CDR3 length ranges, HIV repertoires had narrower ones.

At minimum, one pre-ART and two post-ART PBMC samples were obtained from each donor. Assay version v3.0 of immunoSEQ was used, and it was run at survey level. Sequencing was performed with immunoSEQ multiplex PCR; in TCRdb, only in-frame clones are kept and a portion is missing. This sample has approximately 35,000 clones, with about 94% found just once. The CDR3 length is 14 residues. Trimming took 1 base from V and 2 from J, leaving 9 bases between them. Germline V gene sequence: CDR1 SNHLY, CDR2 FYNNEI. The sample here was unsorted PBMCs, taken around 5.3 years after starting antiretroviral therapy. The sequence derives from a woman aged 50 to 60 with HIV. This chain connects TRBV2 to TRBJ2-7; D may be TRBD1 (6 bases). The CDR3 nucleotides read TGTGCCAGCAGTGAAGACAGGACAGCCTACGAGCAGTACTTC. This translates into CASSEDRTAYEQYF.